The entry that follows covers one TCR beta chain sequence. The identical CDR3 is also encoded by other nucleotide sequences in the sample. This record comes from a study of blood T cell repertoires in COVID-19. The wider study: COVID-19 samples collected from the United States, Italy and Spain covered acute and convalescent phases. Nucleic acid was either cDNA or gDNA, and it came from T cells, B-cell-depleted T cells, or PBMCs.

The length of the CDR3 is 15 residues. CDR1 and CDR2 (germline): SGDLS, YYNGEE. V gave up 4 bases and J gave up 0 bases, with 11 bases separating them. In the authors' methods: The assay estimated nucleated cells by amplifying reference gene primers. Libraries were prepared by immunoSEQ multiplex PCR; TCRdb keeps only in-frame clonotypes and omits some of them. The DNA gave D and trimming, while V, J and clone size come from that table. The repertoire includes about 160,000 clones, about four fifths of them detected once, and about 2% sits in the top ten. This clonotype originated in a man between 70 and 80 years old with acute or convalescent COVID-19. Sequencing was done on a sample of peripheral blood. The genes are TRBV9 and TRBJ1-3; D unclear. CDR3 protein: CASSPGGHSGNTIYF. The CDR3, as DNA: TGTGCCAGCAGCCCCGGCGGTCACTCTGGAAACACCATATATTTT.